This T cell receptor beta chain was found in a study of a mutant IDH1 vaccine in newly diagnosed glioma. Turning to the study itself: Males made up 62.5% and females about 38% of treated patients, whose mean age was 40.4 years. Patients' prior therapy spanned radiotherapy, temozolomide, or both; most underwent both.

The table came from immunoSEQ multiplex PCR; TCRdb's copy has only in-frame clones and leaves some out. This table has around 92,000 clones, around nine tenths appearing once. This clone showed up just once. The CDR3 is 15 residues long. The V and J ends lost 6 bases and 7 bases, in that order; junction bases with no gene match: 15. CDR1 is MDHEN and CDR2 is SYDVKM in the germline V gene. Time point meaning: baseline, week 1 (first vaccination visit). Documented treatment: pre-vaccination baseline after standard-of-care therapy. The source was PBMCs, collected from a glioma patient treated with radiotherapy, temozolomide or both. J is TRBJ2-7 and V is TRBV28, with TRBD1 matching 7 bases. The TCR originated in a woman aged 45-59 years with glioma. Written as DNA, the CDR3 is TGTGCCAGCAGCCGCCTCTACCCAGACAGGGTTGAGCAGTACTTC. Protein sequence: CASSRLYPDRVEQYF.